These 10 T cell receptor beta chains came from one sample sequenced in a study of T cells in Graves' hyperthyroidism and ophthalmopathy. Using RNA transcripts as the source, TCR beta CDR3 regions were amplified. First-round RT-PCR with HTBI primers amplified the TCR CDR3 region. Using its own MiXCR run on the multiplex PCR reads, TCRdb lists one record per CDR3 protein. In the table there are around 260,000 distinct CDR3 sequences, about 25% of which are singletons. Sequencing used blood. Receptors originate from a man aged 35-49 years with Graves' hyperthyroidism that later progressed to Graves' ophthalmopathy.

This clonotype was observed at least ten times. The V and J genes are TRBV19 and TRBJ2-5, with 8 bases that match TRBD2. V lost 3 bases to trimming and J lost 4 bases; unmatched junction nucleotides: 10. The CDR3 extends over 16 amino acids. Germline V gene lookup returns CDR1 LNHDA and CDR2 SQIVND (reference sequence). The CDR3 region has the DNA TGTGCCAGTAGTATCTCTAGCGGGTTGAGGAGAGAGACCCAGTACTTC. Its translation is CASSISSGLRRETQYF.

The J gene is TRBJ2-5, the V gene TRBV12-3 or TRBV12-4; TRBD1 matches at 10 bases. The CDR3 contains 13 residues. Trimming removed 8 bases from V and 5 bases from J; junction bases left unmatched: 5. CDR3 amino acids: CASGTGDRETQYF. The CDR3 DNA reads TGTGCCAGCGGGACAGGGGATCGGGAGACCCAGTACTTC.

This clonotype appeared many times. The genes are TRBV9 and TRBJ1-1; D unclear. V was clipped by 2 bases and J by 2 bases, with 7 bases between them. This CDR3 comprises 13 residues. Germline loops: CDR1 SGDLS, CDR2 YYNGEE. The CDR3 sequence is CASSVEFNTEAFF. Here the CDR3 DNA reads TGTGCCAGCAGCGTCGAGTTTAACACTGAAGCTTTCTTT. The full variable domain, in which reference TRBV9 and TRBJ1-1 provide the parts outside the CDR3, is DSGVTQTPKHLITATGQRVTLRCSPRSGDLSVYWYQQSLDQGLQFLIQYYNGEERAKGNILERFSAQQFPDLHSELNLSSLELGDSALYFCASSVEFNTEAFFGQGTRLTVV.

This clonotype was recorded at least ten times. This chain uses TRBV19 with TRBJ1-1; TRBD1 is a possible D gene (5 bases). V was trimmed by 10 bases and J by 2 bases, leaving 11 bases between them. The CDR3 runs 12 residues. Germline CDR1 LNHDA, CDR2 SQIVND (reference sequence). CDR3 DNA: TGTGCCACCCTGGGGCACAACACTGAAGCTTTCTTT. Translation: CATLGHNTEAFF.

This clonotype was found many times. This chain uses TRBV11-2 with TRBJ2-7; TRBD1 agrees at 7 bases. With 4 bases clipped from V and 9 bases from J, the junction kept 9 bases outside the gene matches. Germline CDR1 and CDR2: SGHAT and FQNNGV. The CDR3 extends over 13 amino acids. The CDR3 coding sequence is TGTGCCAGCAGCTCGTCACAGGGGTTGGTGCAGTACTTC. Its protein product is CASSSSQGLVQYF.

This clonotype was counted at least ten times. J is TRBJ2-1 and V is TRBV15, with a tentative D call TRBD1 (6 bases). Looked up from germline, CDR1 is LNHNV and CDR2 is YYDKDF (reference sequence). The CDR3 consists of 15 residues. V was pared by 7 bases and J by 0 bases, with 13 bases between. The CDR3: CATKQGLSSYNEQFF. CDR3 nucleotide sequence: TGTGCCACCAAACAGGGATTGAGCTCCTACAATGAGCAGTTCTTC.

This clonotype was picked up many times. The chain recombines TRBV19 with TRBJ1-2, with no clear D. CDR1 and CDR2 from the germline V gene are LNHDA and SQIVND (reference sequence). V dropped 7 bases and J dropped 4 bases, with 7 bases sitting between them. This CDR3 contains 11 residues. CDR3 in amino acids: CASNSGYGYTF. CDR3 sequence (DNA): TGTGCCAGTAACTCCGGCTATGGCTACACCTTC.

This chain connects TRBV11-2 to TRBJ2-5, with D possibly TRBD2 on 6 matching bases. V was shortened by 2 bases and J by 5 bases, with 24 bases between the two germline ends. Per the germline V gene, CDR1 is SGHAT and CDR2 is FQNNGV. The CDR3 totals 18 residues. CDR3 coding DNA: TGTGCCAGCAGCTTATTCGGCGGATATGGAGTGAGCGGGGAGACCCAGTACTTC. This encodes CASSLFGGYGVSGETQYF.

The chain uses TRBV6-2 or TRBV6-3 and TRBJ1-5, with D perhaps TRBD1 (6 bases). The CDR3 contains 15 residues. The germline V gene encodes CDR1 MNHEY and CDR2 SVGEGT. V was clipped by 2 bases and J by 6 bases, with 14 bases between them. The CDR3 sequence: CASSYRPGAPQPQHF. CDR3 nucleotide sequence: TGTGCCAGCAGTTACCGACCAGGGGCACCTCAGCCCCAGCATTTT.

This sequence joins TRBV7-8 and TRBJ2-7, with D perhaps matching TRBD1 (6 bases). Trimming took off 8 bases at V and 1 base at J, with 12 bases between the two ends. This CDR3 region has 13 residues. Germline loops: CDR1 SGHVS, CDR2 FQNEAQ. The CDR3 DNA reads TGTGCCAGCGGACGACAGGTGTCCTACGAGCAGTACTTC. This encodes CASGRQVSYEQYF. Full variable domain (outside the CDR3, taken from reference TRBV7-8 and TRBJ2-7): GAGVSQSPRYKVAKRGQDVALRCDPISGHVSLFWYQQALGQGPEFLTYFQNEAQLDKSGLPSDRFFAERPEGSVSTLKIQRTQQEDSAVYLCASGRQVSYEQYFGPGTRLTVT.